Sequencing of this T cell receptor beta chain was carried out in a study of T cells in Graves' hyperthyroidism and ophthalmopathy. The investigators amplified TCR beta CDR3 regions from RNA transcripts. The HTBI primer set served for first-round RT-PCR of the TCR CDR3. TCRdb re-called the multiplex PCR reads through MiXCR, storing one row per CDR3 protein. Here the sample spans roughly 630,000 distinct CDR3 sequences, 15% to 19% being singletons. V was cut by 6 bases and J by 4 bases, with 7 bases left in between. The CDR3 is 11 amino acids. The sample holds many counts of this clonotype. The sequencing input was blood. The chain links TRBV12-3 or TRBV12-4 to TRBJ2-7, with D maybe TRBD2 (5 bases). This sequence originates from a woman aged 25-40 years with Graves' hyperthyroidism. The CDR3 DNA reads TGTGCCAGCAGGGACTTTTACGAGCAGTACTTC. Amino acids: CASRDFYEQYF.